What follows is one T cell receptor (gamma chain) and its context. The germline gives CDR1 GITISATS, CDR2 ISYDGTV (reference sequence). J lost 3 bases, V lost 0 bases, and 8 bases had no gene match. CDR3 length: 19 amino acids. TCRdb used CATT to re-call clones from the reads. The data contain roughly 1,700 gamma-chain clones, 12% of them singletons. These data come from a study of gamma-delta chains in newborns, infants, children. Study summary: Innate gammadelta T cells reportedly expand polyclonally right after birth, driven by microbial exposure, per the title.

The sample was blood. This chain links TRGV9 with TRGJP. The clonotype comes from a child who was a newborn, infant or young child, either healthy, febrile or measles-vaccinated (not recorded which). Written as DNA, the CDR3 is TGTGCCTTGTGGGAGGTGCAGAAGGCGCAAGAGTTGGGCAAAAAAATCAAGGTATTT. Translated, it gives CALWEVQKAQELGKKIKVF.